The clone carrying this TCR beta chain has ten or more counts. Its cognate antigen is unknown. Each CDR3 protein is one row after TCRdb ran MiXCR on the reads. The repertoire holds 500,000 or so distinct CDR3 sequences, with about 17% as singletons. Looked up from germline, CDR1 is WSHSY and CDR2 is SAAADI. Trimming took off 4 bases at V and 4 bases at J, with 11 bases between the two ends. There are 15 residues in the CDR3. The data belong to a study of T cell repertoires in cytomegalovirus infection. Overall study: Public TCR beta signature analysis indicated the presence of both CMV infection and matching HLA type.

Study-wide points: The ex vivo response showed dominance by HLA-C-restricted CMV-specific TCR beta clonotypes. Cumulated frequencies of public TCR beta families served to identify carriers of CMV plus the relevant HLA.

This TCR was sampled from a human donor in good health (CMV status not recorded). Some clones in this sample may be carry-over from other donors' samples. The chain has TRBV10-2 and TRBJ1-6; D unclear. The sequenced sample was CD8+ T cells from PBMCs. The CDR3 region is CASSVGEGYNSPLHF. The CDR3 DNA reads TGCGCCAGCAGTGTGGGAGAGGGATATAATTCACCCCTCCACTTT.